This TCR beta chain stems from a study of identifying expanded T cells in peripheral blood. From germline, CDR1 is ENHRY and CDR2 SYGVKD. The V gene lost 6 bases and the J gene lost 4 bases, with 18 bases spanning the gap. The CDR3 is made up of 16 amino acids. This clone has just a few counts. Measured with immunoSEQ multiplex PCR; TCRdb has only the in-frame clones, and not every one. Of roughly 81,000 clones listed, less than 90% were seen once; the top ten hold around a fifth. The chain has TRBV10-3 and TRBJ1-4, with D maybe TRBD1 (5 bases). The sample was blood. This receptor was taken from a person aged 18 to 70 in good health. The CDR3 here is CAISSLQGGDNEKLFF. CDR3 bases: TGTGCCATCAGCAGCCTCCAGGGTGGTGATAATGAAAAACTGTTTTTT.